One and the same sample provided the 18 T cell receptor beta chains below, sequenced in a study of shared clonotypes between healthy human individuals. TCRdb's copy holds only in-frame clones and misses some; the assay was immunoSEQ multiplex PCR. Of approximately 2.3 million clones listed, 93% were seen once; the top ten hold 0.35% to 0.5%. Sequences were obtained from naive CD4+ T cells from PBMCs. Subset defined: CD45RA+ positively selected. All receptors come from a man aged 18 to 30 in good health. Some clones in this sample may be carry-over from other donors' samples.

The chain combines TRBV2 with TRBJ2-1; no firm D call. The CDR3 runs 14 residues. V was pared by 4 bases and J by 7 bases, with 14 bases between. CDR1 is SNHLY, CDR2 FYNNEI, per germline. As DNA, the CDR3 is TGTGCCAGCAGTGCGACGGCCTCCCGGAATGAGCAGTTCTTC. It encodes CASSATASRNEQFF.

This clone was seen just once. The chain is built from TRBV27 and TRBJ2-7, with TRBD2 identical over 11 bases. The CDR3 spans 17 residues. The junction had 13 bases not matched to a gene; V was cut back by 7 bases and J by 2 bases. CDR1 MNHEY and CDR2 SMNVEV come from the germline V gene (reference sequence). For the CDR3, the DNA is TGTGCCAGCAAAATGAACGCCGGGACTAGCGGAACCTACGAGCAGTACTTC. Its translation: CASKMNAGTSGTYEQYF.

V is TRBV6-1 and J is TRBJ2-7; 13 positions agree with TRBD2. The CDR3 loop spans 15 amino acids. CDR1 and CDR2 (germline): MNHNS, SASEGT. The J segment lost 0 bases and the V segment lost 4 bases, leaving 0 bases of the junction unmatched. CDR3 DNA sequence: TGTGCCAGCAGTGGGACTAGCGGGAGCTCCTACGAGCAGTACTTC. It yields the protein CASSGTSGSSYEQYF.

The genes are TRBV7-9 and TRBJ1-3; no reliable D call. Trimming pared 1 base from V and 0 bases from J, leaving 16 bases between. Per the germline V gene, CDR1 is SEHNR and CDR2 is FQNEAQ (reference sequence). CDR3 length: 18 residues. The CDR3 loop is CASSLDNRGQLSGNTIYF. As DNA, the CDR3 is TGTGCCAGCAGCTTAGATAATCGAGGGCAGCTCTCTGGAAACACCATATATTTT.

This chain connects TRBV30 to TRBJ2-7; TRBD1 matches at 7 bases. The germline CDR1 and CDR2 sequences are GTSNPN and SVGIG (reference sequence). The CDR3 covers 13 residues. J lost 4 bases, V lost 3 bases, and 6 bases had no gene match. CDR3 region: CAWSPGQWYEQYF. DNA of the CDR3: TGTGCCTGGAGCCCGGGACAGTGGTACGAGCAGTACTTC.

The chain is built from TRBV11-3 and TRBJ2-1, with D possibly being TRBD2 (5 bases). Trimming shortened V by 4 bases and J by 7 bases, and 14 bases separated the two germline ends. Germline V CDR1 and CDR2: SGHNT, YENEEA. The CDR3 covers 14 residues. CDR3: CASSSRGSRNEQFF. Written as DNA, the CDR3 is TGTGCCAGCAGCTCGAGAGGGTCGAGAAATGAGCAGTTCTTC. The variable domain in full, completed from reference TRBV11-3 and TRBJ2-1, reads EAGVVQSPRYKIIEKKQPVAFWCNPISGHNTLYWYLQNLGQGPELLIRYENEEAVDDSQLPKDRFSAERLKGVDSTLKIQPAELGDSAVYLCASSSRGSRNEQFFGPGTRLTVL.

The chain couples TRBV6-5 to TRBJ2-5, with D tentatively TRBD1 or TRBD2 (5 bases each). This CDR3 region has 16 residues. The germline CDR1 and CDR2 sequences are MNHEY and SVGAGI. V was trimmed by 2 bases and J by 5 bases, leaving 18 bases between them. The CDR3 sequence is CASSYMGTGLRETQYF. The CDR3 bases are TGTGCCAGCAGTTACATGGGGACGGGATTGAGGGAGACCCAGTACTTC.

CDR3 nucleotides: TGCGCCAGCAGCTGGGCGGGGACTAGCGGGAGCGGGGAGCAGTACTTC. It yields the protein CASSWAGTSGSGEQYF. The chain joins TRBV5-1 to TRBJ2-7; 14 bases are shared with TRBD2. The ends lost 3 bases at V and 7 bases at J; junction bases unmatched: 9. The CDR3 extends over 16 amino acids. Germline V gives CDR1 SGHRS, CDR2 YFSETQ.

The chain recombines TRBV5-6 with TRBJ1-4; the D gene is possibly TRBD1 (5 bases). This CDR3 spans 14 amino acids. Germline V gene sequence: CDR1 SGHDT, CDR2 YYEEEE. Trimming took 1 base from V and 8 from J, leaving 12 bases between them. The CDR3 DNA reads TGTGCCAGCAGCTTGCGGGGGATTGGGGAAAAACTGTTTTTT. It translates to CASSLRGIGEKLFF.

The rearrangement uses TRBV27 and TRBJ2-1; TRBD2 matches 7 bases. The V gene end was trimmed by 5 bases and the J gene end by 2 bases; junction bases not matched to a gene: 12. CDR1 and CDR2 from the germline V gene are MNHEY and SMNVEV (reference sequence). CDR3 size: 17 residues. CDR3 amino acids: CASSLASFREAYNEQFF. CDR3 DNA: TGTGCCAGCAGTCTAGCCTCCTTTCGGGAGGCCTACAATGAGCAGTTCTTC.

Here the CDR3 reads CASRKRERVEKLFF. In DNA, the CDR3 is TGTGCCAGCCGCAAAAGGGAAAGGGTTGAAAAACTGTTTTTT. The chain combines TRBV6-1 with TRBJ1-4; unclear D gene. Germline V lookup: CDR1 MNHNS, CDR2 SASEGT. V was trimmed by 8 bases and J by 7 bases, leaving 17 bases between them. The CDR3 sequence is 14 residues long.

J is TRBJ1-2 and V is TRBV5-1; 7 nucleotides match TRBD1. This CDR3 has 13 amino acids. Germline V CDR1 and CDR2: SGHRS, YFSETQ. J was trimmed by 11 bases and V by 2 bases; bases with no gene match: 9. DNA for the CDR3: TGCGCCAGCAGCTTCACGACAGGGAGGAGGTACACCTTC. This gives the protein CASSFTTGRRYTF.

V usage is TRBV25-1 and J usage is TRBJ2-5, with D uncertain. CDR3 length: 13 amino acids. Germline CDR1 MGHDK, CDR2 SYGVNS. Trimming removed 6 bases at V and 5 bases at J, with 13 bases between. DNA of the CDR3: TGTGCCAGCAGCCCCCGGCCTGGGGAGACCCAGTACTTC. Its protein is CASSPRPGETQYF.

The CDR3 protein is CASSDGGWWETQYF. As DNA, the CDR3 is TGTGCCAGTAGTGACGGAGGATGGTGGGAGACCCAGTACTTC. This rearrangement joins TRBV19 to TRBJ2-5; weak D call: TRBD2 (5 bases). V was shortened by 5 bases and J by 5 bases, with 15 bases between the two germline ends. Germline V gene lookup returns CDR1 LNHDA and CDR2 SQIVND (reference sequence). CDR3 length equals 14 residues.

DNA for the CDR3: TGTGCCAGCAGCTTGGAAGTGACAGGGGTCAGGAATGAGCAGTTCTTC. Its protein product is CASSLEVTGVRNEQFF. V and J are TRBV5-5 and TRBJ2-1, with 8 bases aligning to TRBD1. The length of the CDR3 is 16 residues. The V segment lost 0 bases and the J segment 7 bases; nucleotides outside the gene matches: 9. Germline V gives CDR1 SGHKS, CDR2 YYEKEE (reference sequence).

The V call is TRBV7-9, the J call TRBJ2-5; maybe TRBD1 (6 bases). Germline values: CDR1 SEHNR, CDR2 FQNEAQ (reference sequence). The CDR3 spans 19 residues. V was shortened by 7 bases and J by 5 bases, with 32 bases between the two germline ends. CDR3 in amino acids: CASIKYHYLGTLSRETQYF. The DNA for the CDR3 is TGTGCCAGCATCAAATATCATTACCTCGGGACACTGAGTAGGGAGACCCAGTACTTC.

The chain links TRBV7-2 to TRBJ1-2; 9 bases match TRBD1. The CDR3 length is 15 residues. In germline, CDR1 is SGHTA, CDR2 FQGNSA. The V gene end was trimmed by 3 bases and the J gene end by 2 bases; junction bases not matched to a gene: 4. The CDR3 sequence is CASSLTGTGNYGYTF. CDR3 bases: TGTGCCAGCAGCTTGACCGGGACAGGGAACTATGGCTACACCTTC.

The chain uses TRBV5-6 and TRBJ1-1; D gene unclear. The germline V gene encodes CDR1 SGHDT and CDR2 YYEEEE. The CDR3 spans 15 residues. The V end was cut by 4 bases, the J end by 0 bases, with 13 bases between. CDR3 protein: CASSPPRSVNTEAFF. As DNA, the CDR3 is TGTGCCAGCAGCCCCCCGCGATCCGTGAACACTGAAGCTTTCTTT.